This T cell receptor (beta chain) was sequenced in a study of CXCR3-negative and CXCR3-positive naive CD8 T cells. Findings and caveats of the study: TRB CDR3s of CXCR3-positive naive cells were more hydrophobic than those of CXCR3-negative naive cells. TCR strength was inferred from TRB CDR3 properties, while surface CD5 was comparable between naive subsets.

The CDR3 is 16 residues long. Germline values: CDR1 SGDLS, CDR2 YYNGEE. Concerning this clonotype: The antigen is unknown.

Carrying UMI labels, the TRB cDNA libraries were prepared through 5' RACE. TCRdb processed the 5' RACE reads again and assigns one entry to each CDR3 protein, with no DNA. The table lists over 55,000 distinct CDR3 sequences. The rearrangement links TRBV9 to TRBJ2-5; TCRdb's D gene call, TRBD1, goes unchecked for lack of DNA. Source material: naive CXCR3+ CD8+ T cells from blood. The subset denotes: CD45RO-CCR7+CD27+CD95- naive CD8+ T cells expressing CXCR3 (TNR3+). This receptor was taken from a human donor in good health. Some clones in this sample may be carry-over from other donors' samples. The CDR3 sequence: CASSIGQGAGQETQYF.